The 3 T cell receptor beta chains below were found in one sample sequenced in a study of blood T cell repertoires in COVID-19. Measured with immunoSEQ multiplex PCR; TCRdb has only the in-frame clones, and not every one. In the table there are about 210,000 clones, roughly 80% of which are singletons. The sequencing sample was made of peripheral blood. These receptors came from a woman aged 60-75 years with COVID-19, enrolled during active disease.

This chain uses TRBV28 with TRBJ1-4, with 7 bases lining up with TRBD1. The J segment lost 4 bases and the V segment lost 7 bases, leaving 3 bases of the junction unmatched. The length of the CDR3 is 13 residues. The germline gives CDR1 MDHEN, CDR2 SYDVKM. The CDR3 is CASMAGGNEKLFF. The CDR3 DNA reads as TGTGCCAGCATGGCAGGGGGTAATGAAAAACTGTTTTTT.

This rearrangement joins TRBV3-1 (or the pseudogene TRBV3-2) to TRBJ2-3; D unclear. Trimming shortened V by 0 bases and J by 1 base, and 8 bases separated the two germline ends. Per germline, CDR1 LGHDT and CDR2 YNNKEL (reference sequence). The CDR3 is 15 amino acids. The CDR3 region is CASSQEPGGTDTQYF. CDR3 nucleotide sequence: TGTGCCAGCAGCCAAGAACCCGGTGGCACAGATACGCAGTATTTT.

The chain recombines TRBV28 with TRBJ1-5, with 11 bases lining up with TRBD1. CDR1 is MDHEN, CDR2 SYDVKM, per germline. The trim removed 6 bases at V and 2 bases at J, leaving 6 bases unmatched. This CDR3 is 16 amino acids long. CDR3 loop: CASRTGTGGRNQPQHF. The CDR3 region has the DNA TGTGCCAGCAGAACCGGGACAGGGGGTCGCAATCAGCCCCAGCATTTT.